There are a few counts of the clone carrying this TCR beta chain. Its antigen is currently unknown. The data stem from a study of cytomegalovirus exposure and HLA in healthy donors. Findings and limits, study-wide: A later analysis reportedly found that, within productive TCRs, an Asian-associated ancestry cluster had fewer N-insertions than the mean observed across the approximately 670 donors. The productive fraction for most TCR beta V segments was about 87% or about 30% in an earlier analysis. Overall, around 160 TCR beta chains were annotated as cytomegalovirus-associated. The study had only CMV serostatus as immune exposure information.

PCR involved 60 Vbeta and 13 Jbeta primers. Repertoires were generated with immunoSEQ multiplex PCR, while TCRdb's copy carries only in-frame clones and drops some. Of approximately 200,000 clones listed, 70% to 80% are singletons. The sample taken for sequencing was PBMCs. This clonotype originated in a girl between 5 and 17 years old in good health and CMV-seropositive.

The CDR3 reads CASSLASSSYEQYF. CDR3 nucleotides: TGTGCCAGCAGCTTAGCTAGTAGCTCCTACGAGCAGTACTTC. The chain employs TRBV11-3 and TRBJ2-7; D is unresolved. Trimming left V 1 base short and J 0 bases short, with 7 bases between. CDR3 length equals 14 residues. Germline V gene sequence: CDR1 SGHNT, CDR2 YENEEA.